This is a list of T cell receptor beta chains from one sample in a study of cytomegalovirus exposure and HLA in healthy donors. TCRdb's table, derived via immunoSEQ multiplex PCR, lists solely in-frame clones and lacks some. This sample has more than 85,000 clones, with approximately 81% found just once. Sequencing was carried out using PBMCs. All receptors derive from a woman between 25 and 40 years old in good health and CMV-seronegative. CDR3s leave out the opening cysteine and the closing phenylalanine or tryptophan. Each record gives: J gene, V gene, CDR3 protein.

TRBJ1-1	TRBV5-1	ASSAISGGEAF
TRBJ2-1	TRBV12-2	ASRLAGGLAGAYNEQF
TRBJ2-7	TRBV14	ASSHTAYEQY
TRBJ2-1	TRBV6-4	ASKNTGVNEQF
TRBJ2-3	TRBV2	ASRDQYSGGLSDTQY
TRBJ1-3	TRBV5-1	ASSRDSMSSGNTIY
TRBJ1-5	TRBV2	ASSELGRDRQPQH
TRBJ2-4	TRBV5-1	ASSLALTGGLGIQY
TRBJ2-3	TRBV7-2	ASSLVAADTQY
TRBJ2-2	TRBV5-4	ASRSGTSGTGELF
TRBJ1-5	TRBV19	ASKYQGGTNQPQH
TRBJ1-5	TRBV28	ASSSRTGRQPQH
TRBJ2-3	TRBV18	ASSPGLARDTQY
TRBJ1-1	TRBV7-9	ASSLASQNTEAF
TRBJ2-7	TRBV5-1	ASRLAENYEQY
TRBJ2-1	TRBV4-2	ASSQVYSGLYNEQF
TRBJ2-5	TRBV7-2	ASSSSGGQTQY
TRBJ2-7	TRBV28	ASSLLGGMNEQY
TRBJ2-2	TRBV5-1	ASSPAGDPGELF
TRBJ2-5	TRBV27	ASSLSFRGQETQY
TRBJ2-7	TRBV19	ASSMLTGSGEQY
TRBJ2-7	TRBV7-8	ASSQGPVNGQY
TRBJ2-5	TRBV11-3	ASSLDRGQTQY
TRBJ2-1	TRBV5-4	ASSLAGGRHNEQF
TRBJ1-5	TRBV28	ASSLWWGVWRQPQH
TRBJ2-3	TRBV15	ATLAAGVSDTQY
TRBJ2-2	TRBV27	ASRGTVGGTGELF
TRBJ2-3	TRBV15	ATSRERGTDTQY
TRBJ2-3	TRBV7-3	ASREGLAHTDTQY
TRBJ1-1	TRBV28	ASSWDILLSINTEAF
TRBJ2-3	TRBV6-5	ASRGRLTSTDTQY
TRBJ1-1	TRBV5-6	ASSPQTPNTEAF
TRBJ1-1	TRBV5-1	ASSAVLTGAVAEAF
TRBJ1-1	TRBV30	AWSTHRVGNTEAF
TRBJ2-1	TRBV7-3	ASSLIQRSIGGEQF
TRBJ2-1	TRBV9	ASSVASGRPNEQF
TRBJ2-6	TRBV18	ASSPPGGALPGANVLT
TRBJ2-1	TRBV4-2	ASSQGSGRALNEQF
TRBJ2-1	TRBV12-5	ASGGGAGNEQF
TRBJ1-5	TRBV28	ASSLLETGLRNQPQH
TRBJ2-7	TRBV7-2	ASSLVAGEDEQY
TRBJ2-5	TRBV7-3	ASSPSRTAVGETQY
TRBJ2-5	TRBV7-2	ASSPYPTSGAQETQY
TRBJ1-2	TRBV4-1	ASSQVRGGGYT
TRBJ2-1	TRBV7-2	ASSLEERLAYNEQF
TRBJ2-1	TRBV5-4	ASSLALAGGEQF